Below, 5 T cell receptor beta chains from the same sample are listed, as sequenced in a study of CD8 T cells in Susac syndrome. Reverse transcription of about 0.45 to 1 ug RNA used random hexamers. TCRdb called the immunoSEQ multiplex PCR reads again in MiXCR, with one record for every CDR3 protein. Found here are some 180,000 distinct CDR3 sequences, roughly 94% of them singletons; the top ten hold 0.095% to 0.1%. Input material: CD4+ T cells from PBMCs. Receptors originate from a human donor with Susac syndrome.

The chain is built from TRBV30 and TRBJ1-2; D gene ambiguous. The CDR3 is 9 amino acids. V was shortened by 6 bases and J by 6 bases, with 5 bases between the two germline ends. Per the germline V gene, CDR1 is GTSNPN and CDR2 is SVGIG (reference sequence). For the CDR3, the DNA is TGTGCCTGTGACCATGGCTACACCTTC. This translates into CACDHGYTF.

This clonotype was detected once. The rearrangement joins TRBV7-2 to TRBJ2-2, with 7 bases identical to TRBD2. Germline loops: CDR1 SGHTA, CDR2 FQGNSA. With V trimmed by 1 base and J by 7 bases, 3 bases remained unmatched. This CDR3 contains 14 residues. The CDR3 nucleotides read TGTGCCAGCAGCTTAGGGGACTACCTCGGGGAGCTGTTTTTT. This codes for CASSLGDYLGELFF.

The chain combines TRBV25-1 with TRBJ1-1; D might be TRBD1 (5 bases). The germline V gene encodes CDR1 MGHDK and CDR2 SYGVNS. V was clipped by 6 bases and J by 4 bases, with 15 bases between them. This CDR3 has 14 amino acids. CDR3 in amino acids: CASSQGWGGTEAFF. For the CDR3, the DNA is TGTGCCAGCAGCCAAGGGTGGGGCGGCACTGAAGCTTTCTTT.

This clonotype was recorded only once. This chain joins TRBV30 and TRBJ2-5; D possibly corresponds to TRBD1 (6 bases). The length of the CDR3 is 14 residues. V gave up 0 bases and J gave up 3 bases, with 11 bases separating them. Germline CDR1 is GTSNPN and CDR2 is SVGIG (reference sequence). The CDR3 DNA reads TGTGCCTGGAGTGTACTCAGGGGTAAAGAGACCCAGTACTTC. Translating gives CAWSVLRGKETQYF.

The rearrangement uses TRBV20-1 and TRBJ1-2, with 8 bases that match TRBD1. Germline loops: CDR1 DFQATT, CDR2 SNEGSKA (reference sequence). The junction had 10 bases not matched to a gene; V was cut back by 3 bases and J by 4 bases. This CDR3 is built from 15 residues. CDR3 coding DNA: TGCAGTGCTAGCCGGGGACAGGAAGGGGCCTATGGCTACACCTTC. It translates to CSASRGQEGAYGYTF.